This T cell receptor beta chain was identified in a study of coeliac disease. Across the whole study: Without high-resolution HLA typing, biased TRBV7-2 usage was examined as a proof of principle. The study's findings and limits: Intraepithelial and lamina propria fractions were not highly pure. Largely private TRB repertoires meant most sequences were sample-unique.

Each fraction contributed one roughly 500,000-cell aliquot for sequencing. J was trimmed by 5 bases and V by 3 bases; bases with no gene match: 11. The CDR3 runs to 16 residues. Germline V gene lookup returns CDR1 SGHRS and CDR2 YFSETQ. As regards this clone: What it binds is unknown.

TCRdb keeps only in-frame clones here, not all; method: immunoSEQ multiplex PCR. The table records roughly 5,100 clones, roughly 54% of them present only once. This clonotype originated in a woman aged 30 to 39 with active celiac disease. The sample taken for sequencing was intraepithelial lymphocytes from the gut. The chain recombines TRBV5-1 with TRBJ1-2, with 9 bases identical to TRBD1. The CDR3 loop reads CASSWDRAGIWYGYTF. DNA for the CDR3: TGCGCCAGCAGCTGGGACAGGGCAGGGATCTGGTATGGCTACACCTTC.